The 2 T cell receptor beta chains reported below all come from one sample, sequenced in a study of cytomegalovirus exposure and HLA in healthy donors. The PCR ran on 60 Vbeta and 13 Jbeta primers. Profiled with immunoSEQ multiplex PCR; TCRdb holds only in-frame clones, not every one. The sample comprises about 140,000 clones, around 80% of which are singletons, and roughly 9.9% rests with the top ten. The sequencing sample was made of PBMCs. The receptor source for this set is a woman aged 55 to 70 in good health and CMV-seropositive.

This clone was detected only once. The chain is built from TRBV7-3 and TRBJ2-3, with 15 bases matching TRBD2. The CDR3 runs to 18 residues. Trimming cost V 6 bases and J 5 bases; bases outside gene matches: 12. Per the germline V gene, CDR1 is SGHTA and CDR2 is FQGTGA. The CDR3: CASSPGTSGRSRGDTQYF. In DNA, the CDR3 is TGTGCCAGCAGTCCCGGGACTAGCGGGAGGAGTCGAGGAGATACGCAGTATTTT.

This sequence joins TRBV6-1 and TRBJ2-3; TRBD2 might be the D (5 bases). The CDR3 contains 15 residues. V was clipped by 8 bases and J by 2 bases, with 17 bases between them. In germline, CDR1 is MNHNS, CDR2 SASEGT. The CDR3 sequence: CASFISGSFTDTQYF. CDR3 sequence (DNA): TGTGCCAGCTTTATTTCGGGGTCGTTCACAGATACGCAGTATTTT.